The T cell receptor (beta chain) under discussion was sequenced for a study of T cells after yellow fever vaccination. At the level of the study: Fractions of limited cellularity were prepared by means of SMART-Seq v4 Ultra Low Input. General study points: Within FACS-sorted repertoires, abundant clonotypes contaminating from the bulk population could be present. Of the clonotypes, a small share occurred in both CD4 and CD8 compartments.

TCRdb used MiXCR to reprocess the 5' RACE reads, holding one entry per CDR3 protein. This table holds under 400,000 distinct CDR3 sequences, 11% found once. This clonotype was picked up a small number of times. What it binds is unknown. The CDR3 extends over 18 amino acids. Trimming cost V 5 bases and J 1 base, with 21 bases left between them. Per germline, CDR1 SGHAT and CDR2 FQDESV (reference sequence). The starting material was PBMCs, obtained on the day of the first yellow fever vaccination. This clonotype originated in a man aged 18 to 29 who received the YFV17D yellow fever vaccine. The J gene is TRBJ2-4, the V gene TRBV11-1, with D maybe TRBD1 (7 bases). This CDR3 is CASSRGGGTVFAKNIQYF. The CDR3 bases are TGTGCCAGCAGCCGAGGGGGCGGGACAGTATTCGCCAAAAACATTCAGTACTTC.